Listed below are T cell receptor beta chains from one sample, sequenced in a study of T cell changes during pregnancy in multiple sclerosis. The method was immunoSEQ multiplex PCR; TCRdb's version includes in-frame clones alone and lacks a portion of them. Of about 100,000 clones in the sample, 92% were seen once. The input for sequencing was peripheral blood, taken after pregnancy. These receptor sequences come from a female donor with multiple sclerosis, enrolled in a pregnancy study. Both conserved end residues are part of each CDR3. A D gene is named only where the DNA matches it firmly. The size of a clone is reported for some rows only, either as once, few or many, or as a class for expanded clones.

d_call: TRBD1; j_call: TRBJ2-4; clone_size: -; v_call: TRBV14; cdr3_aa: CASSPPGQGLNIQYF; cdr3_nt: TGTGCCAGCAGCCCTCCCGGACAGGGCCTAAACATTCAGTACTTC
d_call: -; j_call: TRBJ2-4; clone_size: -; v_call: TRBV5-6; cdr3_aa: CASSLLGFPAKNIQYF; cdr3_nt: TGTGCCAGCAGCTTACTAGGTTTTCCAGCCAAAAACATTCAGTACTTC
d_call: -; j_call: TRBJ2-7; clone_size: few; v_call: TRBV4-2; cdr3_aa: CASSQEVGTVYEQYF; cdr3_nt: TGTGCCAGCAGCCAAGAGGTTGGGACTGTCTACGAGCAGTACTTC
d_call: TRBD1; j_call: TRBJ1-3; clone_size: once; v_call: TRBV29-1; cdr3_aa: CSVEGPGQGSGNTIYF; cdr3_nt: TGCAGCGTTGAAGGTCCGGGACAGGGCTCTGGAAACACCATATATTTT
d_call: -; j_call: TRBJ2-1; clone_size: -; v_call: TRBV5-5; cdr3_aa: CASSPELIATYNEQFF; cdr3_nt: TGTGCCAGCAGCCCGGAGTTAATAGCGACCTACAATGAGCAGTTCTTC
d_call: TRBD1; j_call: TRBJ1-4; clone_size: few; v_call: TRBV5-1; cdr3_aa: CASSSDRGNEKLFF; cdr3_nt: TGCGCCAGCAGCTCGGACAGGGGTAATGAAAAACTGTTTTTT
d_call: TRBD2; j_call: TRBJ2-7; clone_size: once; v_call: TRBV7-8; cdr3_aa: CASSKLAGEYEQYF; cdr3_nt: TGTGCCAGCAGCAAACTAGCGGGAGAGTACGAGCAGTACTTC
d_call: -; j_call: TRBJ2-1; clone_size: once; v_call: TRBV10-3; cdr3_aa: CAIWSGPYNEQFF; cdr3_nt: TGTGCCATCTGGAGCGGCCCCTACAATGAGCAGTTCTTC
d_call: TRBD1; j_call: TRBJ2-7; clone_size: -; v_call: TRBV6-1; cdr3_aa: CASSNRGQGFWEQYF; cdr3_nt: TGTGCCAGCAGTAACCGAGGACAGGGTTTCTGGGAGCAGTACTTC
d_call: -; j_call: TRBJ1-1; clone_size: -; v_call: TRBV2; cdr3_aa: CASRAGRPGMNTEAFF; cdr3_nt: TGTGCCAGCAGAGCAGGAAGGCCTGGCATGAACACTGAAGCTTTCTTT
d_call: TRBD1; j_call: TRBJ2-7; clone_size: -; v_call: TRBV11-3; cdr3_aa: CASSLAGQGYEQYF; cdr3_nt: TGTGCCAGCAGCTTAGCCGGACAGGGCTACGAGCAGTACTTC
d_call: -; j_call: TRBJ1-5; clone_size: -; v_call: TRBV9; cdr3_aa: CASSVGAGTNQPQHF; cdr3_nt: TGTGCCAGCAGCGTAGGGGCGGGGACCAATCAGCCCCAGCATTTT
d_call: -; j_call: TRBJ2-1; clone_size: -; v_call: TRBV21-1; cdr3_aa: CASSLQVYNEQFF; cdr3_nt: TGTGCCAGCAGCCTCCAGGTCTACAATGAGCAGTTCTTC
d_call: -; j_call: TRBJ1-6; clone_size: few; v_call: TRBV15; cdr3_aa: CATSRGDAGRNSPLHF; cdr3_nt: TGTGCCACCAGCAGAGGGGATGCGGGCAGAAATTCACCCCTCCACTTT
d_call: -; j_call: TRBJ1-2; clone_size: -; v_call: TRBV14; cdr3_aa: CASSPAAGRMRMAF; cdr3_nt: TGTGCCAGCAGCCCGGCTGCGGGCAGGATGCGTATGGCCTTC
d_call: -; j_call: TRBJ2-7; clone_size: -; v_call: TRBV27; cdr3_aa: CASSLSADYEQYF; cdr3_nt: TGTGCCAGCAGTTTATCTGCAGACTACGAGCAGTACTTC
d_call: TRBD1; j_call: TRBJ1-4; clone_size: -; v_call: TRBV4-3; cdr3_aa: CASSQDWPMTGMGEKLFF; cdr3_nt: TGCGCCAGCAGCCAAGATTGGCCCATGACAGGGATGGGTGAAAAACTGTTTTTT
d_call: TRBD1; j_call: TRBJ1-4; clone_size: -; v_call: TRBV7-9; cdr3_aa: CASSLGDRALEKLFF; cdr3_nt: TGTGCCAGCAGCTTAGGGGACAGGGCTTTGGAAAAACTGTTTTTT
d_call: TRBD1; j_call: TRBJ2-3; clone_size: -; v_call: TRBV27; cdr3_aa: CASSLDRGLNTDTQYF; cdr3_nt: TGTGCCAGCAGTTTGGACAGGGGGCTTAACACAGATACGCAGTATTTT
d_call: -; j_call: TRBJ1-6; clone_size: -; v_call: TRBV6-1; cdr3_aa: CASSPGANSPLHF; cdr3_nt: TGTGCCAGCTCCCCAGGGGCAAATTCACCCCTCCACTTT
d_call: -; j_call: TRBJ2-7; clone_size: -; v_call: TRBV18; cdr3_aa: CASSPLLGGDRNPYEQYF; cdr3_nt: TGTGCCAGCTCACCACTCCTTGGAGGGGACCGCAATCCCTACGAGCAGTACTTC
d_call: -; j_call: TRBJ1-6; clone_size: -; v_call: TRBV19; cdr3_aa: CASTPERGRSPLHF; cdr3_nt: TGTGCCAGTACCCCCGAAAGGGGTAGGTCACCCCTCCACTTT
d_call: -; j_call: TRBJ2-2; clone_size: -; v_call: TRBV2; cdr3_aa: CASSESGANTGELFF; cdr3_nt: TGTGCCAGCAGTGAGTCAGGGGCGAACACCGGGGAGCTGTTTTTT
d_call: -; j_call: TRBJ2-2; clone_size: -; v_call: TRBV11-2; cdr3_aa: CASSPWRGPNTGELFF; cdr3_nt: TGTGCCAGCAGCCCGTGGAGGGGCCCTAACACCGGGGAGCTGTTTTTT
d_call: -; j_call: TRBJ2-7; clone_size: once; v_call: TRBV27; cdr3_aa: CASSLGRLVLYEQYF; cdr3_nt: TGTGCCAGCAGTTTAGGCCGACTAGTCCTCTACGAGCAGTACTTC
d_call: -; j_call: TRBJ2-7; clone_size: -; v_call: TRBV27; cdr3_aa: CASSLSSLYEQYF; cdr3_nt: TGTGCCAGCAGTTTATCTAGCCTCTACGAGCAGTACTTC
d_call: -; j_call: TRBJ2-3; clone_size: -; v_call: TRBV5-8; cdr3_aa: CASSLGQSTDTQYF; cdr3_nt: TGTGCCAGCAGTCTTGGACAGAGCACAGATACGCAGTATTTT
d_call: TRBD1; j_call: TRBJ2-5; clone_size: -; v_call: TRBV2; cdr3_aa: CASRRDRGVMETQYF; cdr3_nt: TGTGCCAGCAGGAGGGACAGGGGCGTGATGGAGACCCAGTACTTC
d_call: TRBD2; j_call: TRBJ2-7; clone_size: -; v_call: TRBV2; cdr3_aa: CASSLGLAGVDEQYF; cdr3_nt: TGTGCCAGCAGCCTTGGACTAGCGGGAGTCGACGAGCAGTACTTC
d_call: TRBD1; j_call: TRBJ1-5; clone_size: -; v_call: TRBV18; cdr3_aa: CASSPDRGGQPQHF; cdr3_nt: TGTGCCAGCTCACCCGACAGGGGTGGGCAGCCCCAGCATTTT
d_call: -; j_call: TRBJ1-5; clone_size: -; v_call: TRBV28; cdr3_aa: CATWQNSNQPQHF; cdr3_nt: TGTGCCACCTGGCAGAATAGCAATCAGCCCCAGCATTTT
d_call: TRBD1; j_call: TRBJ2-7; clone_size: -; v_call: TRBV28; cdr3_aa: CAGRDSSSYEQYF; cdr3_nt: TGTGCCGGACGGGACAGCTCCTCCTACGAGCAGTACTTC
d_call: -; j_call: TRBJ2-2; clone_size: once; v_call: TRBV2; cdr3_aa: CATWDTTALELFF; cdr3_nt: TGTGCCACTTGGGACACGACCGCCTTAGAGCTGTTTTTT
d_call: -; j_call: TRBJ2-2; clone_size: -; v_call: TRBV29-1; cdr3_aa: CSVEDSKSYTGELFF; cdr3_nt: TGCAGCGTTGAAGATTCAAAATCATACACCGGGGAGCTGTTTTTT
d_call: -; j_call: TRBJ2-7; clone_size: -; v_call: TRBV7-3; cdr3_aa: CASSFGGTYEQYF; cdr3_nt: TGTGCCAGCAGCTTTGGCGGTACCTACGAGCAGTACTTC
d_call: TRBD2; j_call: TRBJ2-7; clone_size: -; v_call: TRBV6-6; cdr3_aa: CASSYGTSDYEQYF; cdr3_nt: TGTGCCAGCAGTTACGGGACTAGCGACTACGAGCAGTACTTC
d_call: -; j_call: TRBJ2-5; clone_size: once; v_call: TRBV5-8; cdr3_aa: CASSQDSNQETQYF; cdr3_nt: TGTGCCAGCAGCCAGGACTCCAACCAAGAGACCCAGTACTTC
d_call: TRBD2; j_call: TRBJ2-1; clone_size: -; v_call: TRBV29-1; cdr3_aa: CSVGGGGSYNEQFF; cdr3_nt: TGCAGCGTTGGAGGCGGGGGATCCTACAATGAGCAGTTCTTC
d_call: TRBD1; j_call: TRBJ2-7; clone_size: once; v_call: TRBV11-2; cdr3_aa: CASSRGQVVSDEQYF; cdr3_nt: TGTGCCAGCAGCCGGGGACAGGTGGTAAGCGACGAGCAGTACTTC
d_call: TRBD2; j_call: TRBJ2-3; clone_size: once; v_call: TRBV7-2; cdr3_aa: CASSFSSGGAGWSQYF; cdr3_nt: TGTGCCAGCAGCTTTAGTAGCGGGGGGGCGGGTTGGTCGCAGTATTTT